Each of the 16 T cell receptor beta chains below was sequenced from the same sample in a study of cytomegalovirus exposure and HLA in healthy donors. Use of 60 Vbeta and 13 Jbeta primers characterized the PCR. Profiled with immunoSEQ multiplex PCR; TCRdb holds only in-frame clones, not every one. The repertoire holds around 140,000 clones, with about three quarters as singletons. The source material was PBMCs. Receptors originate from a man aged 35 to 55 in good health and CMV-seronegative.

This clone was counted only a few times. The chain employs TRBV12-5 and TRBJ2-3, with TRBD2 matching over 8 bases. CDR1 and CDR2 (germline): LGHNT, FRNRAP. The CDR3 sequence is 19 residues long. The V segment lost 9 bases and the J segment 5 bases; nucleotides outside the gene matches: 25. DNA of the CDR3: TGTGCTAGCCTGGACGGGGGAATCTGGACTAGCCGGTTAAAAGATACGCAGTATTTT. Translation: CASLDGGIWTSRLKDTQYF. The variable domain in full, with the rest retrieved from reference TRBV12-5 and TRBJ2-3, is DARVTQTPRHKVTEMGQEVTMRCQPILGHNTVFWYRQTMMQGLELLAYFRNRAPLDDSGMPKDRFSAEMPDATLATLKIQPSEPRDSAVYFCASLDGGIWTSRLKDTQYFGPGTRLTVL.

The rearrangement links TRBV7-2 to TRBJ1-5; weak D call: TRBD1 (5 bases). V lost 1 base to trimming and J lost 5 bases, with 12 bases between them. The CDR3 is 15 residues long. Germline lookup yields CDR1 SGHTA and CDR2 FQGNSA. This chain's CDR3 is CASSLGGGMDQPQHF. The CDR3 DNA is TGTGCCAGCAGCTTAGGGGGGGGGATGGATCAGCCCCAGCATTTT.

V gene TRBV18 combines with J gene TRBJ2-5; D may be TRBD1 (5 bases). The V and J ends lost 0 bases and 2 bases respectively, with 13 bases between them. This CDR3 contains 16 residues. Germline V gene data show CDR1 as KGHSH and CDR2 as LQKENI. The CDR3 sequence is CASSPPGSGLQETQYF. CDR3 DNA sequence: TGTGCCAGCTCACCACCGGGTTCAGGGCTACAAGAGACCCAGTACTTC.

This clone was counted a few times. This chain connects TRBV7-8 to TRBJ2-2; 16 bases line up with TRBD2. Germline-derived CDR1 and CDR2 are SGHVS and FQNEAQ. V dropped 5 bases and J dropped 8; count of bases not matched to a gene: 11. The CDR3 runs to 18 residues. CDR3 sequence reads: CASSAEKGLAGGPGELFF. In nucleotides, the CDR3 is TGTGCCAGCAGCGCCGAAAAGGGACTAGCGGGAGGGCCTGGGGAGCTGTTTTTT. The variable domain in full, completed from reference TRBV7-8 and TRBJ2-2, reads GAGVSQSPRYKVAKRGQDVALRCDPISGHVSLFWYQQALGQGPEFLTYFQNEAQLDKSGLPSDRFFAERPEGSVSTLKIQRTQQEDSAVYLCASSAEKGLAGGPGELFFGEGSRLTVL.

This clone was observed a handful of times. The rearrangement uses TRBV28 and TRBJ1-6; maybe TRBD1 (5 bases). The CDR3 has 14 residues. Between the trimmed V and J ends, which lost 4 bases and 9 bases, there was a span of 13 bases. CDR1 is MDHEN and CDR2 is SYDVKM in the germline V gene. CDR3 bases: TGTGCCAGCAGTTCAGGGTTTCGGGTTTCACCCCTCCACTTT. Translating gives CASSSGFRVSPLHF.

J is TRBJ2-3 and V is TRBV4-1; 9 nucleotides agree with TRBD2. Trimming removed 1 base from V and 5 bases from J; junction bases left unmatched: 7. Per germline, CDR1 MGHRA and CDR2 YSYEKL. The CDR3 runs 16 residues. CDR3: CASSQVRGGAGDTQYF. The DNA for the CDR3 is TGCGCCAGCAGCCAAGTTCGCGGGGGGGCTGGAGATACGCAGTATTTT.

V gene TRBV7-9 combines with J gene TRBJ2-5, with TRBD2 matching over 8 bases. Germline V lookup: CDR1 SEHNR, CDR2 FQNEAQ (reference sequence). With V trimmed by 2 bases and J by 5 bases, 7 bases remained unmatched. The length of the CDR3 is 15 residues. The CDR3 reads CASSLLGLVGETQYF. CDR3 coding DNA: TGTGCCAGCAGCTTATTGGGACTAGTGGGGGAGACCCAGTACTTC. Supplemented by reference TRBV7-9 and TRBJ2-5, the full variable domain reads DTGVSQNPRHKITKRGQNVTFRCDPISEHNRLYWYRQTLGQGPEFLTYFQNEAQLEKSRLLSDRFSAERPKGSFSTLEIQRTEQGDSAMYLCASSLLGLVGETQYFGPGTRLLVL.

V gene TRBV27 combines with J gene TRBJ2-1; 15 positions agree with TRBD2. Per the germline V gene, CDR1 is MNHEY and CDR2 is SMNVEV (reference sequence). There are 24 residues in the CDR3. The V and J ends lost 2 bases and 5 bases, in that order; junction bases with no gene match: 25. Here the CDR3 reads CASSLLSHGTGTWTSGRVNNEQFF. CDR3 coding DNA: TGTGCCAGCAGTTTACTGTCGCATGGGACAGGGACTTGGACTAGCGGGAGGGTAAACAATGAGCAGTTCTTC.

The chain carries TRBV28 and TRBJ2-5; TRBD2 matches at 9 bases. The junction had 11 bases not matched to a gene; V was cut back by 3 bases and J by 0 bases. The CDR3 loop spans 18 amino acids. The germline V gene encodes CDR1 MDHEN and CDR2 SYDVKM. The CDR3 here is CASSLGPTLAGNQETQYF. The CDR3 DNA reads TGTGCCAGCAGTTTGGGTCCCACTCTAGCGGGGAACCAAGAGACCCAGTACTTC. Looking up the rest from reference TRBV28 and TRBJ2-5 gives the full variable domain: DVKVTQSSRYLVKRTGEKVFLECVQDMDHENMFWYRQDPGLGLRLIYFSYDVKMKEKGDIPEGYSVSREKKERFSLILESASTNQTSMYLCASSLGPTLAGNQETQYFGPGTRLLVL.

The chain is built from TRBV5-6 and TRBJ1-5; D not resolved. The V and J ends lost 0 bases and 5 bases respectively, with 12 bases between them. Germline CDR1 reads SGHDT; CDR2 reads YYEEEE. The CDR3 contains 15 residues. The CDR3 is CASSLGARRDQPQHF. The CDR3 DNA sequence: TGTGCCAGCAGCTTGGGGGCCAGGAGGGATCAGCCCCAGCATTTT.

Concerning this clone: At one of its ends the junction is not consistent with the germline gene, which may arise from a read error. The chain recombines TRBV27 with TRBJ2-2, with TRBD2 identical over 14 bases. There are 19 residues in the CDR3. CDR1 is MNHEY and CDR2 is SMNVEV in the germline V gene (reference sequence). The CDR3 region is CTSSLITRTSGGTSGELFF. As DNA, the CDR3 is TGTACCAGCAGTCTGATTACCCGGACTAGCGGGGGGACAAGCGGGGAGCTGTTTTTT.

This chain uses TRBV2 with TRBJ1-4; TRBD1 aligns across 7 bases. The germline V gene encodes CDR1 SNHLY and CDR2 FYNNEI. The ends lost 7 bases at V and 0 bases at J; junction bases unmatched: 5. This CDR3 has 15 amino acids. CDR3 sequence (DNA): TGTGCCAGCAAGGTCAGGGGGTCAACTAATGAAAAACTGTTTTTT. Translating gives CASKVRGSTNEKLFF.

This clone was found once. V and J are TRBV6-6 and TRBJ2-6; D not resolved. CDR1 is MNHNY, CDR2 SVGAGI, per germline (reference sequence). V was trimmed by 8 bases and J by 4 bases, leaving 6 bases between them. CDR3 length: 12 amino acids. The DNA for the CDR3 is TGTGCCAGCTCAAAAGGGGCCAACGTCCTGACTTTC. Amino acid sequence: CASSKGANVLTF.

The chain recombines TRBV7-9 with TRBJ2-3; D is perhaps TRBD1 (5 bases). The V gene lost 4 bases and the J gene lost 1 base, with 6 bases spanning the gap. The germline V gene has CDR1 SEHNR and CDR2 FQNEAQ (reference sequence). This CDR3 region has 13 residues. This chain's CDR3 is CASSSTGTDTQYF. For the CDR3, the DNA is TGTGCCAGCAGCTCGACAGGCACAGATACGCAGTATTTT.

The chain recombines TRBV19 with TRBJ2-5; 8 bases fit TRBD1. J gave up 5 bases and V 6 bases, and 8 bases lay outside the gene matches. The CDR3 contains 14 residues. The germline V gene encodes CDR1 LNHDA and CDR2 SQIVND (reference sequence). CDR3 amino acids: CASSWTGNSETQYF. The CDR3 DNA is TGTGCCAGTAGCTGGACAGGGAATTCGGAGACCCAGTACTTC. Full variable domain (outside the CDR3, taken from reference TRBV19 and TRBJ2-5): DGGITQSPKYLFRKEGQNVTLSCEQNLNHDAMYWYRQDPGQGLRLIYYSQIVNDFQKGDIAEGYSVSREKKESFPLTVTSAQKNPTAFYLCASSWTGNSETQYFGPGTRLLVL.

This chain connects TRBV6-1 to TRBJ2-2; TRBD1 matches at 7 bases. Germline CDR1 and CDR2: MNHNS and SASEGT. This CDR3 is built from 16 residues. The V and J ends lost 3 bases and 2 bases, in that order; junction bases with no gene match: 6. The CDR3 sequence is CASSDNRGYNTGELFF. As DNA, the CDR3 is TGTGCCAGCAGTGATAACAGGGGTTATAACACCGGGGAGCTGTTTTTT.